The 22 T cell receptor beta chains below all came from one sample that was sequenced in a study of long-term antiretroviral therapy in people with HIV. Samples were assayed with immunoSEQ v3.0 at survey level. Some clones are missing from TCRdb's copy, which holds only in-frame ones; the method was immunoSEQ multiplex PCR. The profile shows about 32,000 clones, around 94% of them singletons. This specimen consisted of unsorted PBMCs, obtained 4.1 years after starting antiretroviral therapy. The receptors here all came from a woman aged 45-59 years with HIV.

Here the CDR3 reads CASSQGDSTDTQYF. CDR3 nucleotide sequence: TGCGCCAGCAGTCAGGGGGACAGCACAGATACGCAGTATTTT. The rearrangement uses TRBV5-1 and TRBJ2-3; TRBD1 aligns across 7 bases. This CDR3 contains 14 residues. Germline CDR1 is SGHRS and CDR2 is YFSETQ. The V gene end was trimmed by 5 bases and the J gene end by 0 bases; junction bases not matched to a gene: 3.

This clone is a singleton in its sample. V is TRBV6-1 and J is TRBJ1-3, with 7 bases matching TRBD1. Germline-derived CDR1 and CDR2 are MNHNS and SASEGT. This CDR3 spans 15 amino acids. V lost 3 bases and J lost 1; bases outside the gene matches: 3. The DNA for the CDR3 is TGTGCCAGCAGTGAGAGGGGGCGGTCTGGAAACACCATATATTTT. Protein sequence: CASSERGRSGNTIYF.

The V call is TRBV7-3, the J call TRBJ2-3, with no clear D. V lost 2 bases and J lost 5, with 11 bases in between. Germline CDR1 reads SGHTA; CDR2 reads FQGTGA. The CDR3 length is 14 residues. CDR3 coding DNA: TGTGCCAGCAGCTTAGGGCCCTCCGGAGATACGCAGTATTTT. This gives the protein CASSLGPSGDTQYF.

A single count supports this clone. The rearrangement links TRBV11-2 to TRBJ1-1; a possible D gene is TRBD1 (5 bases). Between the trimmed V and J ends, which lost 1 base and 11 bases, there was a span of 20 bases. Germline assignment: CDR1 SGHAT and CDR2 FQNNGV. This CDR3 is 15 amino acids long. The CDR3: CASSLALGGVSGAFF. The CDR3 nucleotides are TGTGCCAGCAGCTTAGCCCTAGGTGGAGTTTCAGGGGCTTTCTTT.

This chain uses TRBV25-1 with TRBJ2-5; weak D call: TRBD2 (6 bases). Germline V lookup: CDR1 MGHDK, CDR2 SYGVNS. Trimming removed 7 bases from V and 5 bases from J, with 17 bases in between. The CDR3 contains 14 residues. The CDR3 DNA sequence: TGTGCCAGCACCATGGGCGGGGCTCGGGAGACCCAGTACTTC. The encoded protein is CASTMGGARETQYF. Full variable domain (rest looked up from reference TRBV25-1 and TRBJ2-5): EADIYQTPRYLVIGTGKKITLECSQTMGHDKMYWYQQDPGMELHLIHYSYGVNSTEKGDLSSESTVSRIRTEHFPLTLESARPSHTSQYLCASTMGGARETQYFGPGTRLLVL.

The CDR3 sequence: CASSPPTGENTIYF. CDR3 nucleotide sequence: TGTGCCAGCAGTCCCCCGACAGGGGAAAACACCATATATTTT. The chain uses TRBV2 and TRBJ1-3; 8 positions agree with TRBD1. The CDR3 loop spans 14 amino acids. CDR1 is SNHLY, CDR2 FYNNEI, per germline. Losses at the gene ends were 5 bases for V and 6 bases for J; bases not matched to a gene: 6.

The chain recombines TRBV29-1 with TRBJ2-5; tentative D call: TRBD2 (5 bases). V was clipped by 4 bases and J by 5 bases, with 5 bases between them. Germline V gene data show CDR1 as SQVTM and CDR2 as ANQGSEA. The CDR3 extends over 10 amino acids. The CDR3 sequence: CSVGEETQYF. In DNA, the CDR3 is TGCAGCGTTGGGGAGGAGACCCAGTACTTC.

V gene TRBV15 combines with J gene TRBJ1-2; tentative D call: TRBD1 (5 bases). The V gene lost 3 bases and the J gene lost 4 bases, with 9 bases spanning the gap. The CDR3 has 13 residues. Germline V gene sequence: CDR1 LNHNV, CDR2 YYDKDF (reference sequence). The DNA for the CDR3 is TGTGCCACCAGCAGGGGGCAAGGCTATGGCTACACCTTC. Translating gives CATSRGQGYGYTF.

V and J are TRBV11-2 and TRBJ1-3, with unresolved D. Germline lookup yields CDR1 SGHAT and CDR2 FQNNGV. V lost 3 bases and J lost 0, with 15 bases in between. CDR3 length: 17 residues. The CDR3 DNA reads TGTGCCAGCAGCTTCCGGACCCTATTTAACTCTGGAAACACCATATATTTT. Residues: CASSFRTLFNSGNTIYF.

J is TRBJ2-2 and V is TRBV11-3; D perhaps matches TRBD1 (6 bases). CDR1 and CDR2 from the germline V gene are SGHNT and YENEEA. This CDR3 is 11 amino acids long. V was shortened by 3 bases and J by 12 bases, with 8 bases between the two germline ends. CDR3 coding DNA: TGTGCCAGCAGCTTCCAGGGGAAGCTGTTTTTT. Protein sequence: CASSFQGKLFF.

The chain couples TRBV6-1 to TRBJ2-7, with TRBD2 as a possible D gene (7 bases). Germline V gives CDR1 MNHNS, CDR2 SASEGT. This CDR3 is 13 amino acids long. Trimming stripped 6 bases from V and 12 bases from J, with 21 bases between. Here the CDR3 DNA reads TGTGCCAGCAGCGCCCTAGTAGGGGGGGCTACGTACTTC. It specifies CASSALVGGATYF.

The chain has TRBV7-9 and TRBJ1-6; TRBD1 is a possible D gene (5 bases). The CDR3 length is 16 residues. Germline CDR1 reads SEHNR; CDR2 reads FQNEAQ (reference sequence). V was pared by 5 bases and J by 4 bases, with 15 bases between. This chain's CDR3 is CASSDGTSGYNSPLHF. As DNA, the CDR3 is TGTGCCAGCAGCGACGGGACCTCGGGATATAATTCACCCCTCCACTTT.

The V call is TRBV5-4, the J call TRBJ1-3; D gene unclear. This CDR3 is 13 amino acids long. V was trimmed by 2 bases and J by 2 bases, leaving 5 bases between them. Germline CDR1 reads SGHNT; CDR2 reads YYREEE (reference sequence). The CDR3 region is CASSFNPGNTIYF. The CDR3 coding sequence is TGTGCCAGCAGCTTTAATCCTGGAAACACCATATATTTT.

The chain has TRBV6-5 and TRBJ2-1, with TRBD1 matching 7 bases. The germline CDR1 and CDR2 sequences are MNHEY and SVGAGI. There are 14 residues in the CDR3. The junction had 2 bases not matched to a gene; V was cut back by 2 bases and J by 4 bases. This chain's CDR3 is CASSYTGQYNEQFF. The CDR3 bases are TGTGCCAGCAGTTACACGGGACAGTACAATGAGCAGTTCTTC.

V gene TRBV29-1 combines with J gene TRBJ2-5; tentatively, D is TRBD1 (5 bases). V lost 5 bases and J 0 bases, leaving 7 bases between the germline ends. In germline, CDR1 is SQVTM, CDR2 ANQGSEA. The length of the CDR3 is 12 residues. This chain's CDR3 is CSVQGNQETQYF. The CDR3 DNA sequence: TGCAGCGTTCAGGGTAACCAAGAGACCCAGTACTTC.

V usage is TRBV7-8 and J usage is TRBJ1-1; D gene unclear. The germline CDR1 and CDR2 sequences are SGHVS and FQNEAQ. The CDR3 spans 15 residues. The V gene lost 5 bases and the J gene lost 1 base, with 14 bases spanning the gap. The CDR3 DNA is TGTGCCAGCAGCCTCAAACTCAACAGGAACACTGAAGCTTTCTTT. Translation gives CASSLKLNRNTEAFF. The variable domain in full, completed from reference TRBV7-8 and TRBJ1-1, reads GAGVSQSPRYKVAKRGQDVALRCDPISGHVSLFWYQQALGQGPEFLTYFQNEAQLDKSGLPSDRFFAERPEGSVSTLKIQRTQQEDSAVYLCASSLKLNRNTEAFFGQGTRLTVV.

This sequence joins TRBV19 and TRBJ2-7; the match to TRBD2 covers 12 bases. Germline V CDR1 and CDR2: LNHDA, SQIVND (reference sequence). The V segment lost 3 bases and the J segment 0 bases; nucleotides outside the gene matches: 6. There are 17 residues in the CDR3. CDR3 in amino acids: CASSMSGLAGRSYEQYF. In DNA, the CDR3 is TGTGCCAGTAGTATGTCAGGACTAGCGGGGCGCTCCTACGAGCAGTACTTC.

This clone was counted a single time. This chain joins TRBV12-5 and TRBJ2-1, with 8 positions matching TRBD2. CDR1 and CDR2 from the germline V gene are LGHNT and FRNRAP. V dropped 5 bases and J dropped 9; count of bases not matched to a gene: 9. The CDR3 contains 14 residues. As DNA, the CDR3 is TGTGCTAGTGGTCGTAGCGGGGTACCGGGTGAGCAGTTCTTC. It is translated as CASGRSGVPGEQFF.

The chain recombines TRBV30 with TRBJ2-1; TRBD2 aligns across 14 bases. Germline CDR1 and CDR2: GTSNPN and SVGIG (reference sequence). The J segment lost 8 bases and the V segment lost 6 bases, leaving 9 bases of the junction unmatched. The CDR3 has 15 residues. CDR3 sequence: CACPRLAGGLDEQFF. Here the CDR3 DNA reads TGTGCCTGTCCTCGACTAGCGGGGGGGTTGGATGAGCAGTTCTTC.

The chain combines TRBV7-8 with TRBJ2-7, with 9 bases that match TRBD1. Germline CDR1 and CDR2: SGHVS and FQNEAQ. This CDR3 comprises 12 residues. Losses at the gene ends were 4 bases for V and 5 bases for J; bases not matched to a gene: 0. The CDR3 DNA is TGTGCCAGCAGCTGGACAGGGGACGAGCAGTACTTC. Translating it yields CASSWTGDEQYF.

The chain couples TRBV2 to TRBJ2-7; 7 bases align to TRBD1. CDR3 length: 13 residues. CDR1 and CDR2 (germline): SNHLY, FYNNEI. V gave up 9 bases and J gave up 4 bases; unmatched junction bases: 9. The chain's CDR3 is CASQADRRYEQYF. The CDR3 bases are TGTGCCAGTCAGGCGGACAGGAGGTACGAGCAGTACTTC. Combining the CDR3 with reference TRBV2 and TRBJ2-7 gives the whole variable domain EPEVTQTPSHQVTQMGQEVILRCVPISNHLYFYWYRQILGQKVEFLVSFYNNEISEKSEIFDDQFSVERPDGSNFTLKIRSTKLEDSAMYFCASQADRRYEQYFGPGTRLTVT.

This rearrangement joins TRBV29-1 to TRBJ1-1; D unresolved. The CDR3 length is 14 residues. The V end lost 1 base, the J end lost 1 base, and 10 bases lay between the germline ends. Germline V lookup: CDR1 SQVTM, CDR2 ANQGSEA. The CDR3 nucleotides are TGCAGCGTTGAAGGGACGGCCAGGAACACTGAAGCTTTCTTT. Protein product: CSVEGTARNTEAFF. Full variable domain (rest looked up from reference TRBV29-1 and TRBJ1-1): SAVISQKPSRDICQRGTSLTIQCQVDSQVTMMFWYRQQPGQSLTLIATANQGSEATYESGFVIDKFPISRPNLTFSTLTVSNMSPEDSSIYLCSVEGTARNTEAFFGQGTRLTVV.